This T cell receptor (beta chain) was sequenced for a study of T cells in Graves' hyperthyroidism and ophthalmopathy. General study points: Most expanded thyroid clonotypes above 0.001 recurred in blood.

Germline CDR1 SGDLS, CDR2 YYNGEE. This CDR3 is built from 14 residues. Trimming pared 10 bases from V and 3 bases from J, leaving 16 bases between. Turning to this clonotype: The antigen is not known.

TCR beta CDR3 sequences were amplified from RNA transcripts. When the TCR CDR3 underwent first-round RT-PCR, the HTBI primer set was used. TCRdb fed the multiplex PCR reads into MiXCR, producing one record per CDR3 protein. The table shows 600,000 to 800,000 distinct CDR3 sequences, with under 45% occurring only once. Stable disease denoted Graves' hyperthyroidism without ophthalmopathy progression within 18 months. The sequencing sample was made of blood. The V gene is TRBV9, the J gene TRBJ1-4, with D maybe TRBD1 (6 bases). The clonotype originates from a woman in her forties with Graves' hyperthyroidism. The CDR3 is CASNGGPANEKLFF. The CDR3 DNA reads as TGTGCCTCGAACGGGGGCCCGGCTAATGAAAAACTGTTTTTT.